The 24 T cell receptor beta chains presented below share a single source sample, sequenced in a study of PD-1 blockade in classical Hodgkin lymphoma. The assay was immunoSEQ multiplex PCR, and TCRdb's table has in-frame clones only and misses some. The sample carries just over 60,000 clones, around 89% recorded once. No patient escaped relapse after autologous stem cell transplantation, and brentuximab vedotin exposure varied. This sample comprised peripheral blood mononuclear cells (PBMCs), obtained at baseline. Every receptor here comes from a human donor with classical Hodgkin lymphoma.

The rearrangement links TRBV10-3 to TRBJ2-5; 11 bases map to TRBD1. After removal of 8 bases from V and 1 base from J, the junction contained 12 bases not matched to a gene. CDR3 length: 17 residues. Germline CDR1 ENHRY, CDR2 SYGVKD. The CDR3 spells CAIAGTGGTGGQETQYF. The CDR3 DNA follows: TGTGCCATCGCCGGGACAGGGGGAACCGGTGGCCAAGAGACCCAGTACTTC.

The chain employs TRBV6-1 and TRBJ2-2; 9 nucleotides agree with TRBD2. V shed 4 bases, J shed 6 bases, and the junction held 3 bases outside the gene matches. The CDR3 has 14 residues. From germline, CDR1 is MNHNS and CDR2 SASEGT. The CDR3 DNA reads TGTGCCAGCAGTGGGCTAGCGGGGCCCGGGGAGCTGTTTTTT. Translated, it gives CASSGLAGPGELFF.

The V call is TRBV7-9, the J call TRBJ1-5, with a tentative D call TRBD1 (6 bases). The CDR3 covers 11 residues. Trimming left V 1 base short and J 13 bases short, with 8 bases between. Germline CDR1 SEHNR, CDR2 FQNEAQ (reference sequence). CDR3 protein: CASSLGDKQHF. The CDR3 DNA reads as TGTGCCAGCAGCTTAGGGGACAAACAGCATTTT. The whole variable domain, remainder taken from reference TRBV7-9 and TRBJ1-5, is DTGVSQNPRHKITKRGQNVTFRCDPISEHNRLYWYRQTLGQGPEFLTYFQNEAQLEKSRLLSDRFSAERPKGSFSTLEIQRTEQGDSAMYLCASSLGDKQHFGDGTRLSIL.

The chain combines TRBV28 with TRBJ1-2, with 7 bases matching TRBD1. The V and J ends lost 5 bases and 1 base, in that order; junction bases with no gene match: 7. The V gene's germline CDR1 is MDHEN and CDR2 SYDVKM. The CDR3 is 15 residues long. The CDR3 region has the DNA TGTGCCAGCAGTCCGCGGACAGGCGGTAACTATGGCTACACCTTC. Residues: CASSPRTGGNYGYTF.

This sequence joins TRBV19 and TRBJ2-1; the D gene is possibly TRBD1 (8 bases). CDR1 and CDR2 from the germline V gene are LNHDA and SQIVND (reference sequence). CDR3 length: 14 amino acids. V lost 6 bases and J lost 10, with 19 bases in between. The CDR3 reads CASRTGGGGDEQFF. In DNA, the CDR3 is TGTGCCAGTAGAACAGGGGGAGGGGGAGACGAGCAGTTCTTC. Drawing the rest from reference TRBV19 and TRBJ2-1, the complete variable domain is DGGITQSPKYLFRKEGQNVTLSCEQNLNHDAMYWYRQDPGQGLRLIYYSQIVNDFQKGDIAEGYSVSREKKESFPLTVTSAQKNPTAFYLCASRTGGGGDEQFFGPGTRLTVL.

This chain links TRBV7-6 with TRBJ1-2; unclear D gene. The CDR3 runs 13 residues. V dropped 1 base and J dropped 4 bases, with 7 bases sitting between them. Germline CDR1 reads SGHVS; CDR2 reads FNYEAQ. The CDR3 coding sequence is TGTGCCAGCAGCTTAGGGCCGGGCTATGGCTACACCTTC. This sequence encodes CASSLGPGYGYTF.

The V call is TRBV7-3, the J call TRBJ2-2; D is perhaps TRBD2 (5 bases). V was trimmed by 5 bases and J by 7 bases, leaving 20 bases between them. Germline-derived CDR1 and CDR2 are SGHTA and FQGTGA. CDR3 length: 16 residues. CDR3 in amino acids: CASSLNSGTLFGELFF. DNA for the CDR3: TGTGCCAGCAGCCTAAACAGCGGAACGTTATTCGGGGAGCTGTTTTTT.

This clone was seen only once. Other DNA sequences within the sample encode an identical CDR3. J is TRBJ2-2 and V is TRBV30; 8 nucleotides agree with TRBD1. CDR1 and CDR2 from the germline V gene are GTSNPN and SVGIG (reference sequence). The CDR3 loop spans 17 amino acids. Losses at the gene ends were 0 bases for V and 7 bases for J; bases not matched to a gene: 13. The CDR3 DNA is TGTGCCTGGAGTGTTTGGGGGTCCGGGACAGGAATCGGGGAGCTGTTTTTT. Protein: CAWSVWGSGTGIGELFF.

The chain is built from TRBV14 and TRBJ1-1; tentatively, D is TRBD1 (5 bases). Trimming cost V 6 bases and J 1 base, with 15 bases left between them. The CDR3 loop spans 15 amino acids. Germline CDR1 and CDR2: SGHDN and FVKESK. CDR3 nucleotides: TGTGCCAGCAGTCTACTCCAGAGGGGGAACACTGAAGCTTTCTTT. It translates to CASSLLQRGNTEAFF.

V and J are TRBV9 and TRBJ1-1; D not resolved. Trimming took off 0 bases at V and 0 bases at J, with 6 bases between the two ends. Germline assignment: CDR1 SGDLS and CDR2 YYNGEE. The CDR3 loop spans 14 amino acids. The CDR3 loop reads CASSVASMNTEAFF. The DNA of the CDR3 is TGTGCCAGCAGCGTAGCTTCCATGAACACTGAAGCTTTCTTT.

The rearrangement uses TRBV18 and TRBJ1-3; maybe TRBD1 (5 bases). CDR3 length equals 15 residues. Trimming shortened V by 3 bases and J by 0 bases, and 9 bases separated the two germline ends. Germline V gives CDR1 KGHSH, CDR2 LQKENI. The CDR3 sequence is CASSPGPSSGNTIYF. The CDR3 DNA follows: TGTGCCAGCTCACCGGGGCCGAGCTCTGGAAACACCATATATTTT.

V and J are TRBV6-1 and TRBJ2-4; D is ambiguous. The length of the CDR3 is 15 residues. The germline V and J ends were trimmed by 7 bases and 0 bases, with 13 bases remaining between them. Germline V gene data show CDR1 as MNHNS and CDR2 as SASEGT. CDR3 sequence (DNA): TGTGCCAGCACCCCCTCTGGAGTAGCCAAAAACATTCAGTACTTC. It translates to CASTPSGVAKNIQYF.

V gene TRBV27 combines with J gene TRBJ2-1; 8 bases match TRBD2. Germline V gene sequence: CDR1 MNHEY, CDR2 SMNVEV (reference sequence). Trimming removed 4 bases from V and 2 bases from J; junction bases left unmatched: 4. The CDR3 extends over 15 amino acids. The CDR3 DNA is TGTGCCAGCAGTTCCGTCGGGGGGGCCTACAATGAGCAGTTCTTC. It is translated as CASSSVGGAYNEQFF.

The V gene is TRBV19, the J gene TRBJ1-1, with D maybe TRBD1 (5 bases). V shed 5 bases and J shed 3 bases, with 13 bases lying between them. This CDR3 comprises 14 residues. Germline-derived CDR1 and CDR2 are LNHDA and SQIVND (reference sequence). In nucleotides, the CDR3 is TGTGCCAGTAGTGCTTTGACAGAGTACACTGAAGCTTTCTTT. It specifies CASSALTEYTEAFF.

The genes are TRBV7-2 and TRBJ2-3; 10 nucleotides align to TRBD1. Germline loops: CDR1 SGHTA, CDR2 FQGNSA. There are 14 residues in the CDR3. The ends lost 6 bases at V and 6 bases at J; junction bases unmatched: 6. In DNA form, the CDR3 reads TGTGCCAGCAGTCAGGGACAGGGGAGGGATACGCAGTATTTT. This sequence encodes CASSQGQGRDTQYF.

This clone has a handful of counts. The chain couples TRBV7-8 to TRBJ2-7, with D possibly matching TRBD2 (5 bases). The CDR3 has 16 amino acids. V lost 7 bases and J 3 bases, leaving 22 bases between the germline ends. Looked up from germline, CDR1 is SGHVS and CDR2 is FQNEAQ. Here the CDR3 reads CASNPEAGGYYYEQYF. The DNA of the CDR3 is TGTGCCAGCAACCCAGAGGCGGGCGGTTACTACTACGAGCAGTACTTC. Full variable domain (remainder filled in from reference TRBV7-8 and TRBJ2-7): GAGVSQSPRYKVAKRGQDVALRCDPISGHVSLFWYQQALGQGPEFLTYFQNEAQLDKSGLPSDRFFAERPEGSVSTLKIQRTQQEDSAVYLCASNPEAGGYYYEQYFGPGTRLTVT.

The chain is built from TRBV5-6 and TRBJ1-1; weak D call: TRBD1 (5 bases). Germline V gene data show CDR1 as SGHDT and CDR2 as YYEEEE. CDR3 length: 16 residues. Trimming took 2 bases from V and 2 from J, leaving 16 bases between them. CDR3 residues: CASSFGRGYLNTEAFF. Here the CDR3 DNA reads TGTGCCAGCAGCTTCGGAAGGGGATATCTTAACACTGAAGCTTTCTTT.

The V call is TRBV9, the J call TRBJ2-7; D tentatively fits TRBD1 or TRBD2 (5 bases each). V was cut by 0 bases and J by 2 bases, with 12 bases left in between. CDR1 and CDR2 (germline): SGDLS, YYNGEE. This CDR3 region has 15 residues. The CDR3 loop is CASSVDFGGTYEQYF. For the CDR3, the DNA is TGTGCCAGCAGCGTAGATTTTGGGGGAACCTACGAGCAGTACTTC.

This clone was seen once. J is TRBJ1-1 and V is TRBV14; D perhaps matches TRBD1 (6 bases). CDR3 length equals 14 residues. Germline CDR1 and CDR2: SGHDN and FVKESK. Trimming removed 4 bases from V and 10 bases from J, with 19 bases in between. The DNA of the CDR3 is TGTGCCAGCAGCCGTGCGGGGGGGGCGGCCGTAGCTTTCTTT. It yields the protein CASSRAGGAAVAFF.

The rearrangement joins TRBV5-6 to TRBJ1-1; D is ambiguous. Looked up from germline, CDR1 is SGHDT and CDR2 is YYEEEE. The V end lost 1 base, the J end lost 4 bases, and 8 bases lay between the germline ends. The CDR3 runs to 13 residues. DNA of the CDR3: TGTGCCAGCAGCTTGTATGCCCCCACTGAAGCTTTCTTT. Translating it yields CASSLYAPTEAFF.

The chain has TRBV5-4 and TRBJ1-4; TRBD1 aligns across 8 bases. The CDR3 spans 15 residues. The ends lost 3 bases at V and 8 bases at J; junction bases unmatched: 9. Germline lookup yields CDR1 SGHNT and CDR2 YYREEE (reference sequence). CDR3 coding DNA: TGTGCCAGCAGCTGGACAGGGCCCATTCCGGAAAAACTGTTTTTT. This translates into CASSWTGPIPEKLFF.

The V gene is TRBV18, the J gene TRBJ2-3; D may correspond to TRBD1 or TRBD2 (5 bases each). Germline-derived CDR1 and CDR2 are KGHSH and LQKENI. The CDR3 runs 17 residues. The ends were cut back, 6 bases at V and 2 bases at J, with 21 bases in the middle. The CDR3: CASSRNRGGRYTDTQYF. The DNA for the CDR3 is TGTGCCAGCTCTCGTAACCGGGGCGGAAGATACACAGATACGCAGTATTTT.

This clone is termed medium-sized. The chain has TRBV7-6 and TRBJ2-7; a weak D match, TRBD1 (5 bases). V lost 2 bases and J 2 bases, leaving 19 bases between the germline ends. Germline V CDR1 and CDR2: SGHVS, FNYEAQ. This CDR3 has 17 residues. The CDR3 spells CASSLWGFHTLAYEQYF. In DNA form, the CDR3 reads TGTGCCAGCAGCTTATGGGGCTTCCATACCCTCGCCTACGAGCAGTACTTC.

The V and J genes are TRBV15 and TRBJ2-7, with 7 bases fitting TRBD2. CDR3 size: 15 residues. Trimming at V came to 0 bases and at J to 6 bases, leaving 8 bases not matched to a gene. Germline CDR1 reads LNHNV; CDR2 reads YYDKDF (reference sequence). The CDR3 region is CATSRDWEGQLEQYF. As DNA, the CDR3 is TGTGCCACCAGCAGAGATTGGGAGGGTCAGCTCGAGCAGTACTTC. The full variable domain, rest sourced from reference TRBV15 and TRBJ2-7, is DAMVIQNPRYQVTQFGKPVTLSCSQTLNHNVMYWYQQKSSQAPKLLFHYYDKDFNNEADTPDNFQSRRPNTSFCFLDIRSPGLGDTAMYLCATSRDWEGQLEQYFGPGTRLTVT.